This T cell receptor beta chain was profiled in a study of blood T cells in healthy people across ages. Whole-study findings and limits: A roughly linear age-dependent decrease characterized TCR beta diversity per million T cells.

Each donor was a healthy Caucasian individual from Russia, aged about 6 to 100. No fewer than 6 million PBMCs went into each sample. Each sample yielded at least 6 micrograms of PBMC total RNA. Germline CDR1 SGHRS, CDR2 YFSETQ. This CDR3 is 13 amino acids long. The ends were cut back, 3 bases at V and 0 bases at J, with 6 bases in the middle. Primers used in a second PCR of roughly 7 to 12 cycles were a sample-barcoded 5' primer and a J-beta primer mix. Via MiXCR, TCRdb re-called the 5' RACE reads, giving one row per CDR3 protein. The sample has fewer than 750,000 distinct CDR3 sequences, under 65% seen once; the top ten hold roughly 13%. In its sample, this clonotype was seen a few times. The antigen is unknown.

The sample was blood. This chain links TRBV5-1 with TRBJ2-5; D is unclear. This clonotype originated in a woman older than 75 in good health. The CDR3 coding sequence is TGCGCCAGCAGCTCTTCGTACCAAGAGACCCAGTACTTC. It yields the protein CASSSSYQETQYF.